The entry that follows covers one T cell receptor beta chain sequence. The antigen is undetermined. TCRdb reprocessed the 5' RACE reads via MiXCR and lists one record per CDR3 protein. The profile shows 150,000 to 200,000 distinct CDR3 sequences, roughly a fifth of them singletons. This sample stems from a study of T-cell memory formation after mild COVID-19. On the study more broadly: Across donors, TCR clusters were largely donor specific. Study-level findings and limits: Researchers found some responding clones in pre-infection memory, a sign that cross-reactive memory joined. The authors did not confirm SARS-CoV-2 specificity of second-wave clones peaking day 37.

V dropped 6 bases and J dropped 5; count of bases not matched to a gene: 12. The length of the CDR3 is 16 residues. CDR1 MNHEY and CDR2 SMNVEV come from the germline V gene (reference sequence). This clonotype originated in an adult woman who had mild COVID-19 (a few samples of this study predate the infection). Cell type and time point are not known. The material sequenced was PBMCs or a T cell subset sorted from them (not recorded which). The rearrangement joins TRBV27 to TRBJ2-3; the match to TRBD1 covers 9 bases. CDR3 residues: CASSVFLQGAGDTQYF. The CDR3 coding sequence is TGTGCCAGCAGCGTATTCTTACAGGGGGCGGGAGATACGCAGTATTTT.